The present T cell receptor (beta chain) was sequenced within a study of blood T cell repertoires in COVID-19 (TCRdb year 2020). Some background on the complete study: The collaborator samples originated in the United States, Italy and Spain and spanned the acute and convalescent phases of COVID-19. The material from the prospective study consisted of cDNA or gDNA derived from T cells, B-cell-depleted T cells, or PBMCs. The dataset comprised deeply sampled blood TCRbeta repertoires from subjects exposed to, actively infected with, or recovered from COVID-19. The repertoires were released in a freely available public database intended as a resource for research on the immune response to SARS-CoV-2. Samples came from the ongoing ImmuneRACE study (first 160 participants) plus 1,254 subjects from 6 global collaborators. The sample metadata nearly always contained a de-identified subject ID, COVID-19 status, age in years and sex. HLA class I and class II types, where available, came from metadata supplied by the sample provider rather than from assay-based typing. General study outcomes and caveats: How much clinical and demographic metadata was included differed by source and by participant, and the metadata was provided uncurated.

A remark on this clone: It has no known antigen specificity. Per-base qualities were not stored, and no clone one base away is much larger.

Participants in the prospective study were aged about 18 to 95 years, lived in some 24 United States geographic areas, and enrolled through a virtual design. To assign participants to cohorts, the prospective study relied on clinical history that participants themselves reported in a screening survey and a study questionnaire. Exposed participants had been in contact, within 2 weeks of entering the study, with a person who had a PCR-confirmed or clinician-diagnosed case of COVID-19. In the prospective study, whole blood, serum and a nasopharyngeal or oropharyngeal swab were collected from each participant by mobile phlebotomists. Prospective study participants could optionally give additional blood draws and questionnaires over an approximately two-month period. Prospective study blood samples were shipped either frozen or at room temperature before DNA extraction. Including the terminal cysteine and phenylalanine, the CDR3 comprises 13 residues. Only the CDR3 portion is preserved as DNA: 39 bases, with reading frame beginning at the first base. CDR1 SGHNT and CDR2 YENEEA are derived from the germline V gene. The V end loses 8 bases and the J end loses 2 bases, and a stretch of 10 bases separates them.

The immunoSEQ Assay, a bias-controlled multiplex PCR, was used to amplify TCRbeta CDR3 regions from genomic DNA. For the original study's pipeline: The number of nucleated cells in each sample was estimated from the amplification of reference gene primers within the assay. Sequence reads were collapsed and filtered to measure the absolute abundance of every unique TCRbeta CDR3 rearrangement. For each sample, productive Simpson clonality was calculated by taking the square root of Simpson's diversity index across productive rearrangements. Here the immuneACCESS table is served through TCRdb, limited to in-frame sequences with V and J called. Missing clones are a known gap in these copies; in checked studies unresolved V genes cover under half, and the rest lacks a known reason. The V and J calls and clone size were taken over from that table, and D and trimming were inferred from the DNA. For this sample there are about 210,000 clones; 75% to 90% appear just once. About 4% of the sample comes from the top ten.

The V gene is TRBV11-3 and the J gene is TRBJ2-1; the D gene is perhaps TRBD2, on 7 matching bases. This receptor was taken from a woman in her 30s who had been exposed to COVID-19. Material: PBMCs or T cells enriched from blood (not recorded which). The encoded CDR3 is CASGRGTYNEQFF. The nucleotide sequence reads TGTGCCAGCGGGAGGGGGACCTACAATGAGCAGTTCTTC.